The sample holds a few counts of the clone carrying this T cell receptor beta chain. The target antigen is unknown. Extracted RNA was reverse transcribed into cDNA, the sequencing template. Generated by immunoSEQ multiplex PCR, the TCRdb table keeps only in-frame clones and is missing some. The sample consists of roughly 64,000 clones, around 40% of them appearing once. As part of sample collection, lesional scalp punch biopsies and peripheral blood were taken from alopecia areata patients. Sorted populations comprised CD4+ and CD8+ T cells obtained from PBMCs. The record originates from a study of CD8+ T cells in alopecia areata. Whole-study results and caveats: Lesional scalp, notably in alopecia totalis/universalis, had clonality above that of normal scalp. Among the cells sequenced in scalp samples are also the resident alphabeta T cells of normal skin.

V shed 0 bases, J shed 4 bases, and the junction held 13 bases outside the gene matches. This CDR3 region has 18 residues. CDR1 and CDR2 from the germline V gene are SGHRS and YFSETQ. The clonotype was recovered from a human donor with alopecia areata. The gene calls are TRBV5-1 and TRBJ2-5; 9 nucleotides match TRBD2. Sequenced input: NKG2D-low CD8+ T cells sorted from blood. CDR3 residues: CASSLAVAGDPRGETQYF. In DNA, the CDR3 is TGCGCCAGCAGCTTGGCCGTAGCGGGAGACCCCCGTGGAGAGACCCAGTACTTC.